What follows are 15 T cell receptor beta chains derived from one specimen sequenced in a study of T cell responses to AZD1222 COVID-19 vaccine (dated by TCRdb to about 2021). The time point tag for this specimen amounts to: about 28 days (+/-7) after the second vaccine dose. The treatment or condition label of this sample denotes: meningococcal conjugate vaccine given as trial control. The protocol used for the library was the immunoSEQ multiplex PCR assay. Sourced from immuneACCESS, this table was stored by TCRdb with only in-frame sequences that have V and J called. A share of the clones is absent; for the studies checked, an unresolved V gene accounts for under half, and the remainder has no known explanation. For this sample the table gives some 150,000 clones, of which over 80% were detected only once. Approximately 4% of the sample is taken by the ten largest. The sample here was peripheral blood, taken 28 days after the second dose of the MenACWY control vaccine. The origin of the receptors is an adult who received the MenACWY meningococcal vaccine as a control.

The V call is TRBV6-5, the J call TRBJ1-2; D remains ambiguous. V lost 5 bases and J 1 base, leaving 8 bases between the germline ends. The CDR3 has 13 amino acids. Germline V gene data show CDR1 as MNHEY and CDR2 as SVGAGI. The CDR3, as DNA: TGTGCCAGCAGTCATAGATTTAACTATGGCTACACCTTC. As protein: CASSHRFNYGYTF.

The chain is built from TRBV6-5 and TRBJ1-2; TRBD1 agrees at 7 bases. The CDR3 runs 12 residues. In germline, CDR1 is MNHEY, CDR2 SVGAGI. V shed 10 bases, J shed 6 bases, and the junction held 8 bases outside the gene matches. The CDR3 nucleotides are TGTGCCACCCTGACAGGGCCTGATGGCTACACCTTC. It codes for CATLTGPDGYTF.

V and J are TRBV7-9 and TRBJ1-6, with D maybe TRBD1 (6 bases). Germline CDR1 is SEHNR and CDR2 is FQNEAQ (reference sequence). V lost 0 bases and J lost 7, with 10 bases in between. The CDR3 spans 15 residues. The CDR3 protein is CASSLARTGNSPLHF. As DNA, the CDR3 is TGTGCCAGCAGCTTAGCGCGAACAGGGAATTCACCCCTCCACTTT.

V and J are TRBV9 and TRBJ2-7; D perhaps matches TRBD2 (6 bases). Trimming cost V 0 bases and J 5 bases, with 12 bases left between them. From germline, CDR1 is SGDLS and CDR2 YYNGEE. There are 14 residues in the CDR3. This CDR3 is CASSVEGSGHEQYF. The CDR3 nucleotides are TGTGCCAGCAGCGTAGAGGGTAGCGGCCACGAGCAGTACTTC.

The chain recombines TRBV6-5 with TRBJ1-1, with D perhaps TRBD1 (5 bases). The CDR3 has 14 residues. The germline V gene has CDR1 MNHEY and CDR2 SVGAGI. Trimming removed 2 bases from V and 8 bases from J, with 15 bases in between. The DNA for the CDR3 is TGTGCCAGCAGTTACGGCAGGGAAGGAGAGGAAGCTTTCTTT. It yields the protein CASSYGREGEEAFF.

The CDR3 spells CASSIDSNSPLHF. CDR3 in DNA: TGTGCCAGCAGTATCGACAGTAATTCACCCCTCCACTTT. The chain links TRBV6-5 to TRBJ1-6; possible D gene TRBD1, 5 bases. Germline V CDR1 and CDR2: MNHEY, SVGAGI. Trimming took off 5 bases at V and 6 bases at J, with 8 bases between the two ends. The CDR3 is made up of 13 amino acids.

This chain uses TRBV19 with TRBJ2-5; TRBD2 aligns across 10 bases. The germline CDR1 and CDR2 sequences are LNHDA and SQIVND (reference sequence). The CDR3 is made up of 14 amino acids. V lost 5 bases to trimming and J lost 5 bases; unmatched junction nucleotides: 5. CDR3 coding DNA: TGTGCCAGTAGTCCCCTAGCGGGAGTGGAGACCCAGTACTTC. Amino acid sequence: CASSPLAGVETQYF.

The chain recombines TRBV18 with TRBJ2-5; 7 bases map to TRBD1. V was clipped by 3 bases and J by 5 bases; unmatched bases: 3. The CDR3 has 13 amino acids. The germline V gene encodes CDR1 KGHSH and CDR2 LQKENI. CDR3 bases: TGTGCCAGCTCACCTGGGACAGAGGAGACCCAGTACTTC. Its translation is CASSPGTEETQYF.

The chain links TRBV7-2 to TRBJ2-3; TRBD2 might be the D (6 bases). The CDR3 contains 16 residues. CDR1 SGHTA and CDR2 FQGNSA come from the germline V gene. V gave up 6 bases and J gave up 3 bases, with 19 bases separating them. The CDR3, as DNA: TGTGCCAGCAGTCAAAGGCTATCTAGCGATACAGATACGCAGTATTTT. Protein product: CASSQRLSSDTDTQYF.

The chain has TRBV5-8 and TRBJ2-1, with 8 bases that match TRBD1. The CDR3 is made up of 20 amino acids. Germline values: CDR1 SGHTS, CDR2 YDEGEE. V lost 1 base and J lost 1; bases outside the gene matches: 16. CDR3 protein: CASSLYRFGDWTGSYNEQFF. The CDR3 coding sequence is TGTGCCAGCAGCTTGTATAGGTTCGGGGATTGGACAGGGTCCTACAATGAGCAGTTCTTC.

This clone was picked up one time. J is TRBJ2-3 and V is TRBV4-1; tentatively, D is TRBD1 or TRBD2 (5 bases each). V was cut by 4 bases and J by 0 bases, with 14 bases left in between. Germline V CDR1 and CDR2: MGHRA, YSYEKL. This CDR3 has 16 amino acids. In nucleotides, the CDR3 is TGCGCCAGCAGCCCATTGGGGGTTCCTAGCACAGATACGCAGTATTTT. It is translated as CASSPLGVPSTDTQYF.

This clone appeared once. Here the CDR3 DNA reads TGCGCCAGCAGCCAAGGTGAAGACTCTGGAAACACCATATATTTT. The encoded protein is CASSQGEDSGNTIYF. V gene TRBV4-3 combines with J gene TRBJ1-3; D uncertain. The CDR3 spans 15 residues. Trimming shortened V by 1 base and J by 0 bases, and 7 bases separated the two germline ends. Germline V gene data show CDR1 as LGHNA and CDR2 as YSLEER.

The chain is built from TRBV21-1 and TRBJ2-1; the table assigns TRBD2, which was not confirmed against the DNA. TRBV21-1 constitutes a pseudogene. This CDR3 region has 10 residues. CDR3 region: CAIGLGEQFF. The CDR3 nucleotides read TGTGCCATCGGACTAGGTGAGCAGTTCTTC.

CDR3 in DNA: TGTGCCACCAGCAGAGACGCCGGGACAAGGGCTTTCTTT. It specifies CATSRDAGTRAFF. The chain recombines TRBV15 with TRBJ1-1; the D gene is possibly TRBD1 (6 bases). The CDR3 contains 13 residues. Germline V gene lookup returns CDR1 LNHNV and CDR2 YYDKDF (reference sequence). V was cut by 0 bases and J by 11 bases, with 13 bases left in between.

V is TRBV11-2 and J is TRBJ2-7; D gene ambiguous. The CDR3 is 12 residues long. The germline CDR1 and CDR2 sequences are SGHAT and FQNNGV. The V gene lost 2 bases and the J gene lost 4 bases, with 6 bases spanning the gap. CDR3 protein: CASSLTGYEQYF. CDR3 nucleotides: TGTGCCAGCAGCTTAACCGGATACGAGCAGTACTTC. Together with reference TRBV11-2 and TRBJ2-7, the CDR3 gives the full variable domain: EAGVAQSPRYKIIEKRQSVAFWCNPISGHATLYWYQQILGQGPKLLIQFQNNGVVDDSQLPKDRFSAERLKGVDSTLKIQPAKLEDSAVYLCASSLTGYEQYFGPGTRLTVT.